This TCR beta chain originates from a study of blood T cell repertoires in COVID-19. Overall study context: The analysed material was cDNA or gDNA that came from T cells, B-cell-depleted T cells, or PBMCs.

Assay used: immunoSEQ multiplex PCR; TCRdb lists only in-frame clones, some missing. Among about 260,000 clones, around nine tenths were seen once, and the ten largest hold about 8.7%. Germline V gene sequence: CDR1 LNHDA, CDR2 SQIVND (reference sequence). The CDR3 is 14 residues long. Trimming pared 6 bases from V and 6 bases from J, leaving 15 bases between. The clonotype was recovered from a man aged 35 to 55 with active or convalescent COVID-19. Sample: peripheral blood. The chain has TRBV19 and TRBJ1-5, with a weak D call TRBD1 (5 bases). The CDR3 bases are TGTGCCAGTAGCCCCGTGGGGGGAAGTCAGCCCCAGCATTTT. Amino acid sequence: CASSPVGGSQPQHF. The whole variable domain, filled in from reference TRBV19 and TRBJ1-5, reads DGGITQSPKYLFRKEGQNVTLSCEQNLNHDAMYWYRQDPGQGLRLIYYSQIVNDFQKGDIAEGYSVSREKKESFPLTVTSAQKNPTAFYLCASSPVGGSQPQHFGDGTRLSIL.